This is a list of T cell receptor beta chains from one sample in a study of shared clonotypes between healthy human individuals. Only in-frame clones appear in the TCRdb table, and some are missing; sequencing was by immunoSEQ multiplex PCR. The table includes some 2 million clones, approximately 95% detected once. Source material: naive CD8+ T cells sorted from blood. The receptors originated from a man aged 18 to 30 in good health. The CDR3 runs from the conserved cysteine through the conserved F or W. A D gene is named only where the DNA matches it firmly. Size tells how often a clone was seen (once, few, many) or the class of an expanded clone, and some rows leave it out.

TGTGCCAGCAGTTGGGGACACCCCATGGGTGCTGAAGCTTTCTTT,CASSWGHPMGAEAFF,-,TRBV27,TRBJ1-1,-
TGTGCCAGCAGCCCCACAGGGATATATGGCTACACCTTC,CASSPTGIYGYTF,-,TRBV7-9,TRBJ1-2,-
TGTGCCAGCAGCCTCTGGACAGGGATGGAGACCCAGTACTTC,CASSLWTGMETQYF,TRBD1,TRBV7-8,TRBJ2-5,-
TGCGCCAGCAGCCAAAACCGTAATAATGAGCAGTTCTTC,CASSQNRNNEQFF,-,TRBV4-1,TRBJ2-1,once
TGTGCTAGTGGTTTGTGGGGGTCGTCCTATGGCTACACCTTC,CASGLWGSSYGYTF,-,TRBV12-5,TRBJ1-2,-
TGTGCCAGCAGCGTAGACGGGGTCGGCGATACGCAGTATTTT,CASSVDGVGDTQYF,-,TRBV9,TRBJ2-3,once
TGTGCCAGCAGCCGGGACCAGGGCTACGAGCAGTACTTC,CASSRDQGYEQYF,-,TRBV5-6,TRBJ2-7,-
TGTGCCAGCAGTTTAAGCCCGGGATGGAATCAGCCCCAGCATTTT,CASSLSPGWNQPQHF,-,TRBV28,TRBJ1-5,-
TGTGCCAGCAGCGTAAATAGTGGGGGCTACAATGAGCAGTTCTTC,CASSVNSGGYNEQFF,-,TRBV13,TRBJ2-1,-
TGCGCCAGCAGCCAACCCTATAGCGGGGGGGGCAATGAGCAGTTCTTC,CASSQPYSGGGNEQFF,TRBD2,TRBV4-3,TRBJ2-1,-
TGTGCCAGTAGTATTCCCAGGGAAATGGATGAGCAGTTCTTC,CASSIPREMDEQFF,-,TRBV19,TRBJ2-1,-
TGTGCCAGCAGCTTACAGGGGGCTTCCAAGGAGACCCAGTACTTC,CASSLQGASKETQYF,TRBD1,TRBV5-4,TRBJ2-5,-
TGCGCCAGCAGCTTTTACAGTACTACCGGGGAGCTGTTTTTT,CASSFYSTTGELFF,-,TRBV5-1,TRBJ2-2,-
TGTGCCACCTCAGAGGGGGGGGTTGGCATTCAGTACTTC,CATSEGGVGIQYF,-,TRBV2,TRBJ2-4,-
TGTGCCAGCAGTTATAGGGGGTTCACCGGGGAGCTGTTTTTT,CASSYRGFTGELFF,-,TRBV6-5,TRBJ2-2,-
TGTGCCAGCAGTCCCACTATGCCTTCCTACGAGCAGTACTTC,CASSPTMPSYEQYF,-,TRBV6-6,TRBJ2-7,once
TGCGCCAGCAGCCAAGATTCAGTGTCAACTAATGAAAAACTGTTTTTT,CASSQDSVSTNEKLFF,-,TRBV4-3,TRBJ1-4,-
TGCGCCAGCAGCCTTACCTCTCTCAACGAGCAGTACTTC,CASSLTSLNEQYF,-,TRBV5-1,TRBJ2-7,-
TGTGCCAGCAGCCCCGACAGGGGGAACTACGAGCAGTACTTC,CASSPDRGNYEQYF,TRBD1,TRBV5-8,TRBJ2-7,-
TGTGCCAGCTCACCAGAGCGGAGGGACTCCTACGAGCAGTACTTC,CASSPERRDSYEQYF,-,TRBV18,TRBJ2-7,-
TGCGCCAGCAGACCGAGACAGGGGGACGGGGAAAAACTGTTTTTT,CASRPRQGDGEKLFF,TRBD1,TRBV4-1,TRBJ1-4,-
TGCGCCAGCAGCACAGACAGGATGGAGGAGACCCAGTACTTC,CASSTDRMEETQYF,-,TRBV5-1,TRBJ2-5,-
TGTGCCAGCAGCTTAGACAGGGGGAAGACTGAAGCTTTCTTT,CASSLDRGKTEAFF,TRBD1,TRBV11-1,TRBJ1-1,-
TGTGCCATCAGTGAGGAGGGCTACGACGAGCAGTACTTC,CAISEEGYDEQYF,-,TRBV10-3,TRBJ2-7,-
TGTGCCAGCGCCCCGGATAGCGGGACCGGCTACGAGCAGTACTTC,CASAPDSGTGYEQYF,TRBD2,TRBV27,TRBJ2-7,-
TGTGCCAGCAGCTTAGACGGAAACTATGGCTACACCTTC,CASSLDGNYGYTF,-,TRBV27,TRBJ1-2,-
TGCGCCAGCAGCCAAGAAGGAAGCGCGACCTACGAGCAGTACTTC,CASSQEGSATYEQYF,-,TRBV4-3,TRBJ2-7,-
TGCGCCAGCAGCCAAGAGGGCAGGTTAAGCACAGATACGCAGTATTTT,CASSQEGRLSTDTQYF,-,TRBV4-1,TRBJ2-3,-
TGTGCCAGTACAAACAGGGTCACGAATGAGCAGTTCTTC,CASTNRVTNEQFF,-,TRBV19,TRBJ2-1,-
TGTGCCAGTAGTATCGGCCCGTCTTACGAGCAGTACTTC,CASSIGPSYEQYF,-,TRBV19,TRBJ2-7,-
TGTGCCAGCAGTGGGGGTCCTTGGCAGGAGAGCTCCTACGAGCAGTACTTC,CASSGGPWQESSYEQYF,-,TRBV27,TRBJ2-7,-
TGCGCCAGCAGGTGGACAGGGGCAGCCACTGAAGCTTTCTTT,CASRWTGAATEAFF,TRBD1,TRBV5-1,TRBJ1-1,-
TGTGCCAGCAGTTTCCCCTCAGCAACTAATGAAAAACTGTTTTTT,CASSFPSATNEKLFF,-,TRBV5-8,TRBJ1-4,once
TGTGCCAGCAGCCCGGGACTAGCGGGAGTCTATGAGCAGTTCTTC,CASSPGLAGVYEQFF,TRBD2,TRBV9,TRBJ2-1,-
TGCGCCAGCAGCCAAGATCAGAATCAGCCCCAGCATTTT,CASSQDQNQPQHF,-,TRBV4-3,TRBJ1-5,-
TGTGCCAGCAGCGACCGGGACAGCCGATGGGCTGAAGCTTTCTTT,CASSDRDSRWAEAFF,TRBD1,TRBV5-6,TRBJ1-1,-
TGTGCCAGCTTACGGGGGGGCTCCTACAATGAGCAGTTCTTC,CASLRGGSYNEQFF,TRBD2,TRBV25-1,TRBJ2-1,-
TGTGCCAGCAGCTTAGGGAACGGACCAAATCAGCCCCAGCATTTT,CASSLGNGPNQPQHF,-,TRBV7-6,TRBJ1-5,-
TGTGCCAGCAGTCCTGGCTTCGAGCAGTACTTC,CASSPGFEQYF,-,TRBV27,TRBJ2-7,-
TGTGCCAGCAGCTTGGGACGGGATCTCGAGCAGTACTTC,CASSLGRDLEQYF,-,TRBV5-4,TRBJ2-7,-
TGCGCCAGCAGCGTACCGGGCGAGGAGACAGATACGCAGTATTTT,CASSVPGEETDTQYF,-,TRBV4-1,TRBJ2-3,-
TGTGCCAGCAGCTTAGCAGGAGGGGCTGAAGCTTTCTTT,CASSLAGGAEAFF,-,TRBV7-6,TRBJ1-1,once
TGCAGCGTTGAAGATTGGCGGGAGGCCCCACAGGGGGCAGATACGCAGTATTTT,CSVEDWREAPQGADTQYF,-,TRBV29-1,TRBJ2-3,-